The 20 T cell receptor beta chains presented below share a single source sample, sequenced in a study of T cells after yellow fever vaccination. One entry per CDR3 protein, called by TCRdb with MiXCR from the 5' RACE reads. Here the sample spans more than 90,000 distinct CDR3 sequences, approximately 7.1% being singletons. Source: CD4+ T cells sorted from PBMCs, taken more than 35 days after the first yellow fever vaccination. These receptors were taken from a young man who received the YFV17D yellow fever vaccine.

There are many counts of this clonotype. The chain carries TRBV9 and TRBJ2-7; weak D call: TRBD1 (5 bases). CDR1 and CDR2 (germline): SGDLS, YYNGEE. This CDR3 is 13 amino acids long. V dropped 0 bases and J dropped 3 bases, with 7 bases sitting between them. CDR3 in DNA: TGTGCCAGCAGCGTAGGACAGAACTACGAGCAGTACTTC. As protein: CASSVGQNYEQYF.

This sequence joins TRBV9 and TRBJ1-1; D remains unclear. The V gene's germline CDR1 is SGDLS and CDR2 YYNGEE. The germline V and J ends were trimmed by 4 bases and 3 bases, with 16 bases remaining between them. The CDR3 runs 15 residues. The CDR3 is CASSSRKGSDTEAFF. CDR3 in DNA: TGTGCCAGCAGCTCCCGTAAAGGTAGCGACACTGAAGCTTTCTTT.

This clonotype was seen ten or more times. V and J are TRBV7-3 and TRBJ2-3, with 8 bases identical to TRBD2. The ends lost 2 bases at V and 4 bases at J; junction bases unmatched: 8. The CDR3 runs 16 residues. Germline lookup yields CDR1 SGHTA and CDR2 FQGTGA. The DNA of the CDR3 is TGTGCCAGCAGCTTAGCCGGGGGGGCCGGGCCAGATACGCAGTATTTT. Translated, it gives CASSLAGGAGPDTQYF.

The table lists this clonotype with a few counts. The chain is built from TRBV19 and TRBJ2-7; D is perhaps TRBD1 or TRBD2 (5 bases each). V dropped 2 bases and J dropped 1 base, with 9 bases sitting between them. This CDR3 comprises 14 residues. Germline V gene lookup returns CDR1 LNHDA and CDR2 SQIVND (reference sequence). In nucleotides, the CDR3 is TGTGCCAGTAGTATACCCGGGACGTCCTACGAGCAGTACTTC. Its translation is CASSIPGTSYEQYF. The full variable domain, with the rest looked up from reference TRBV19 and TRBJ2-7, is DGGITQSPKYLFRKEGQNVTLSCEQNLNHDAMYWYRQDPGQGLRLIYYSQIVNDFQKGDIAEGYSVSREKKESFPLTVTSAQKNPTAFYLCASSIPGTSYEQYFGPGTRLTVT.

At least ten counts were recorded for this clonotype. The chain combines TRBV7-2 with TRBJ1-2; D remains ambiguous. The CDR3 runs 17 residues. V was shortened by 5 bases and J by 4 bases, with 23 bases between the two germline ends. Germline V gene sequence: CDR1 SGHTA, CDR2 FQGNSA. The CDR3 nucleotides are TGTGCCAGCAGCACCAGAATAGAACAGCGAACTCTCTATGGCTACACCTTC. Amino acids: CASSTRIEQRTLYGYTF.

This clonotype appeared many times. The chain recombines TRBV6-5 with TRBJ2-5; unclear D gene. Germline loops: CDR1 MNHEY, CDR2 SVGAGI. V dropped 0 bases and J dropped 6 bases, with 11 bases sitting between them. The CDR3 runs to 14 residues. The CDR3 sequence is CASSYSNGPKTQYF. The DNA for the CDR3 is TGTGCCAGCAGTTACTCGAACGGGCCAAAGACCCAGTACTTC.

In its sample, this clonotype was seen many times. The V gene is TRBV5-1, the J gene TRBJ2-5, with D possibly TRBD1 on 6 matching bases. CDR3 length: 14 amino acids. Germline lookup yields CDR1 SGHRS and CDR2 YFSETQ. Trimming took 5 bases from V and 3 from J, leaving 14 bases between them. CDR3 region: CASRPGTPKETQYF. The CDR3 DNA reads as TGCGCCAGCAGACCCGGGACACCGAAAGAGACCCAGTACTTC.

This clonotype was seen many times. This chain links TRBV5-1 with TRBJ2-5, with D possibly being TRBD2 (6 bases). CDR1 SGHRS and CDR2 YFSETQ come from the germline V gene. This CDR3 is built from 14 residues. Trimming took off 5 bases at V and 3 bases at J, with 14 bases between the two ends. The CDR3 DNA reads TGCGCCAGCAGTCTGGAGGGGCGCGAAGAGACCCAGTACTTC. This sequence encodes CASSLEGREETQYF.

In its sample, this clonotype was seen many times. The chain uses TRBV20-1 and TRBJ2-1; maybe TRBD2 (6 bases). CDR1 is DFQATT, CDR2 SNEGSKA, per germline (reference sequence). The CDR3 extends over 13 amino acids. Trimming left V 3 bases short and J 9 bases short, with 15 bases between. CDR3 region: CSASTSTRGEQFF. The CDR3 nucleotides are TGCAGTGCTAGTACTAGCACGAGGGGTGAGCAGTTCTTC.

This clonotype has at least ten counts. V and J are TRBV7-2 and TRBJ1-4, with D tentatively TRBD1 (6 bases). The CDR3 consists of 15 residues. Germline V CDR1 and CDR2: SGHTA, FQGNSA. Trimming shortened V by 5 bases and J by 8 bases, and 18 bases separated the two germline ends. CDR3 nucleotides: TGTGCCAGCAGCGTCGTGGGAGGGGGATGGGAAAAACTGTTTTTT. Its translation: CASSVVGGGWEKLFF.

The V call is TRBV11-3, the J call TRBJ2-1; D gene unclear. CDR1 SGHNT and CDR2 YENEEA come from the germline V gene. Trimming left V 0 bases short and J 5 bases short, with 8 bases between. The CDR3 has 14 residues. The CDR3 reads CASSLDGQNNEQFF. The DNA for the CDR3 is TGTGCCAGCAGCTTAGATGGGCAAAACAATGAGCAGTTCTTC.

This clonotype occurred a few times. J is TRBJ2-7 and V is TRBV7-9; possibly TRBD1 or TRBD2 for D (6 bases each). The V gene's germline CDR1 is SEHNR and CDR2 FQNEAQ (reference sequence). Trimming stripped 6 bases from V and 5 bases from J, with 20 bases between. This CDR3 is 15 amino acids long. CDR3 bases: TGTGCCAGCAGTCTCAGGGGTTCGGGGGCCCACGAGCAGTACTTC. Encoded protein: CASSLRGSGAHEQYF.

This clonotype was seen repeatedly, ten times or more. The V call is TRBV29-1, the J call TRBJ2-6; D unresolved. The CDR3 runs 13 residues. V shed 6 bases and J shed 4 bases, with 10 bases lying between them. CDR1 SQVTM and CDR2 ANQGSEA come from the germline V gene. Here the CDR3 reads CSVAGSGANVLTF. The CDR3 region has the DNA TGCAGCGTCGCTGGTTCCGGGGCCAACGTCCTGACTTTC.

V is TRBV11-2 and J is TRBJ2-2, with D perhaps matching TRBD2 (6 bases). V lost 2 bases and J lost 3, with 10 bases in between. Per the germline V gene, CDR1 is SGHAT and CDR2 is FQNNGV. The CDR3 has 15 amino acids. CDR3 nucleotide sequence: TGTGCCAGCAGCTTAAGGCGGGACCACACCGGGGAGCTGTTTTTT. Translating gives CASSLRRDHTGELFF.

This clonotype was found many times. The chain uses TRBV5-1 and TRBJ1-5, with TRBD1 matching 8 bases. The CDR3 sequence is 15 residues long. Germline V lookup: CDR1 SGHRS, CDR2 YFSETQ. With V trimmed by 4 bases and J by 6 bases, 9 bases remained unmatched. This CDR3 is CASSPQGAKGQPQHF. The CDR3 DNA reads TGCGCCAGCAGCCCCCAGGGGGCAAAGGGTCAGCCCCAGCATTTT.

This clonotype was seen ten or more times. V gene TRBV15 combines with J gene TRBJ1-2, with D unresolved. The CDR3 runs 14 residues. Germline V lookup: CDR1 LNHNV, CDR2 YYDKDF (reference sequence). The ends were cut back, 2 bases at V and 8 bases at J, with 15 bases in the middle. The CDR3 DNA reads TGTGCCACCAGCAGAAGAGAAGGGAGCTGGGGCTACACCTTC. It is translated as CATSRREGSWGYTF.

This clonotype was picked up many times. CDR3 sequence: CASSEDTFNYGYTF. In DNA form, the CDR3 reads TGTGCCAGCAGTGAGGACACTTTCAACTATGGCTACACCTTC. The chain combines TRBV6-1 with TRBJ1-2; tentative D call: TRBD1 (5 bases). The V end was cut by 3 bases, the J end by 2 bases, with 10 bases between. CDR3 length equals 14 residues. Germline assignment: CDR1 MNHNS and CDR2 SASEGT.

This clonotype appeared a few times. The DNA for the CDR3 is TGTGCCAGCAGCCCCGGGCAACCCGGGCGCGTCTCCTACGAGCAGTACGTC. Translating gives CASSPGQPGRVSYEQYV. V and J are TRBV4-2 and TRBJ2-7; D not certain. This CDR3 region has 17 residues. Germline V CDR1 and CDR2: LGHNA, YNFKEQ. The ends were cut back, 4 bases at V and 0 bases at J, with 19 bases in the middle.

The chain recombines TRBV12-3 or TRBV12-4 with TRBJ1-1; the D is unclear. This CDR3 region has 14 residues. Deletions cut 6 bases from V and 4 bases from J, with 15 bases between. The chain's CDR3 is CASRPAPGGTEAFF. The CDR3 region has the DNA TGTGCCAGCAGGCCCGCGCCGGGTGGCACTGAAGCTTTCTTT.

This clonotype was observed at least ten times. The V gene is TRBV29-1, the J gene TRBJ2-3; 7 bases line up with TRBD1. CDR3 length: 15 amino acids. Germline values: CDR1 SQVTM, CDR2 ANQGSEA. Unmatched junction bases numbered 8, after V lost 3 bases and J lost 2 bases. CDR3 nucleotides: TGCAGCGTTGACGCCAGACAGGGATTCACAGATACGCAGTATTTT. It yields the protein CSVDARQGFTDTQYF.